This T cell receptor beta chain was sequenced during a study of T cells after yellow fever vaccination (dated 2019 in TCRdb). About the investigation overall: The SMART-Seq v4 Ultra Low Input RNA kit was used to prepare libraries from fractions with low cell numbers. Bulk PBMC replicates and cell subsets were isolated from blood drawn at multiple timepoints before and after both primary and secondary immunization. Two healthy male donors made up the cohort, one aged 18 to 29 years and the other aged 30 to 40 years. To track T-cell clones before and after primary and booster YFV17D yellow fever vaccination, bulk TCR alpha and beta repertoires were sequenced longitudinally. The paper's findings and limits, for the study overall: After the booster, most of the clones that had expanded following primary vaccination were detected again (roughly 96% of CD4 and around 88% of CD8), which suggests that memory was broadly maintained. A small share of clonotypes was detected in both CD4 and CD8 compartments, with the overlap likely arising from convergent recombination. Compared with the primary T-cell response, the secondary T-cell response was faster but weaker, reaching its peak on day 5 rather than on day 15. Because only two donors were included in the study, the extent to which the findings can be generalized is limited. Computational filtering was required because FACS-sorted repertoires could contain abundant contaminating clonotypes from the bulk population.

From the germline V gene, CDR1 is SGHTA and CDR2 is FQGNSA. Trimming accounts for 6 bases at V and 4 bases at J, while the number of junction bases matched to no gene is 4. CDR3 length: 14 amino acids, cysteine to phenylalanine. CDR3 DNA only is kept here, 42 bases in frame from base 1. According to the study, the label for this sample's treatment or condition signals: live attenuated yellow fever vaccine strain. A standard Ficoll-Paque protocol was used to isolate PBMCs from peripheral blood. Dynabeads CD4 and CD8 positive selection kits were used to isolate the CD4 and CD8 T-cell fractions. TriZol was used to extract RNA from bulk PBMCs, from CD4 and CD8 fractions, and from dextramer-positive and dextramer-negative fractions. Sequencing took place on an Illumina NovaSeq 6000. TCR cDNA was made using 5'RACE template switching, a step that added a universal primer site and unique molecular identifiers. cDNA synthesis was primed from both the TCR alpha and TCR beta constant segments. Libraries were amplified in two PCR steps, with sample barcodes and sequencing adapters added in the second step. Libraries were sequenced on Illumina HiSeq 2500 (2x100 bp) or NovaSeq (2x150 bp). As for the original processing: Demultiplexing of reads and collapsing into UMI consensus sequences were performed with MIGEC, and V(D)J alignment was carried out with MiXCR. Vaccine-responding clonotypes were identified with edgeR using replicate PBMC samples, with FDR below 0.01 and a log2 fold change above 5 up to day 15 being required. Each bulk clonotype was labeled CD4 or CD8 based on which sequenced repertoire, CD4 or CD8, contained the clonotype at higher abundance. The public reads were reprocessed in TCRdb via fastp at Q25 and MiXCR, keeping in-frame beta chains. Entries are consolidated by CDR3 protein sequence, retaining the most common genes and DNA. The V and J calls here are based on TCRdb, not the publication. The sample table holds some 300,000 distinct CDR3 sequences, of which approximately 10% were seen once. Together, the top ten hold approximately 3.3% of the sample.

As regards this clonotype: This receptor's antigen is unknown. It has no much larger one-base neighbor in the sample; base qualities were not kept.

The sequence links TRBV7-2 to TRBJ2-5; the junction holds 11 bases that match TRBD1. The clonotype comes from a man aged 18 to 29 who received the YFV17D yellow fever vaccine. The starting material was CD4+ T cells sorted from PBMCs, obtained 5 days after the yellow fever booster vaccination. The CDR3 reads CASRWDRGRETQYF. The bases read TGTGCCAGCAGATGGGACAGGGGGAGAGAGACCCAGTACTTC.